Sequencing of this T cell receptor beta chain was carried out in a study of T cells in tumors after PD-1 blockade. Genomic DNA template from tumor biopsies or peripheral blood, roughly 616 ng to 6,004 ng input. The CDR3 is 15 amino acids. Trimming shortened V by 0 bases and J by 2 bases, and 8 bases separated the two germline ends. Germline values: CDR1 SGHVS, CDR2 FQNEAQ. TCRdb's table, derived via immunoSEQ multiplex PCR, lists solely in-frame clones and lacks some. The sample yields some 47,000 clones, 79% seen once. V usage is TRBV7-8 and J usage is TRBJ1-5; D possibly corresponds to TRBD1 (5 bases). The sample consisted of PBMCs, taken before anti-PD-1 treatment. The clonotype was recovered from a human donor with basal cell carcinoma. The DNA for the CDR3 is TGTGCCAGCAGCTTAGCGGAGACAGGCAATCAGCCCCAGCATTTT. This sequence encodes CASSLAETGNQPQHF.